Many counts were recorded for the clone carrying this T cell receptor beta chain. TCRdb recomputed calls from the reads with MiXCR, one row per CDR3 protein. The sample consists of some 200,000 distinct CDR3 sequences, less than 9.5% of them appearing once. This sample is part of a study of T cell repertoires in cytomegalovirus infection. Study context: Through public TCR beta signatures, both CMV infection and matching HLA type were indicated.

The clonotype was recovered from a human donor in good health (CMV status not recorded). Some clones in this sample may be carry-over from other donors' samples. The sequenced material came from PBMCs.

The CDR3 is CASSYSTPGNQPQHF. Written as DNA, the CDR3 is TGTGCCAGCAGTTACTCGACCCCCGGCAATCAGCCCCAGCATTTT. The genes are TRBV6-2 or TRBV6-3 and TRBJ1-5, with no clear D. CDR1 is MNHEY, CDR2 SVGEGT, per germline. Deletions cut 0 bases from V and 2 bases from J, with 8 bases between. This CDR3 contains 15 residues.